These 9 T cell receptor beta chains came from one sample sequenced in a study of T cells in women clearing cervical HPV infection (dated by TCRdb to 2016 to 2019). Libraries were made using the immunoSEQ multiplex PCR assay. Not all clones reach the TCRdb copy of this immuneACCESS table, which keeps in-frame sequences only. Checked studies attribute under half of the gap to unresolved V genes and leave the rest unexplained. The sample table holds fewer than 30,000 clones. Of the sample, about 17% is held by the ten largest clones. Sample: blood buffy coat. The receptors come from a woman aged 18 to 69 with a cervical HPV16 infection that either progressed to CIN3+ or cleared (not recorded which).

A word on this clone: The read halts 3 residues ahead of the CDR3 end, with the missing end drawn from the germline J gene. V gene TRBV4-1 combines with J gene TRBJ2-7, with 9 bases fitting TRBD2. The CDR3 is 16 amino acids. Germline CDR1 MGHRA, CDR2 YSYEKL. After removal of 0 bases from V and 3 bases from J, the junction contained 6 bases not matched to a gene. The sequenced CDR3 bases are TGCGCCAGCAGCCAAGATCCGCTAGCGGGATACTACGAG. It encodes CASSQDPLAGYYE. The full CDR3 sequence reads CASSQDPLAGYYEQYF.

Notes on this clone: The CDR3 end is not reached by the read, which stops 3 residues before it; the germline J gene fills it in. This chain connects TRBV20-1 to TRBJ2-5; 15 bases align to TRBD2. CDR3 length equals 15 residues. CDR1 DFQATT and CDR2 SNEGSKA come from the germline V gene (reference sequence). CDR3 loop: CSATRGLAGGDTQYF. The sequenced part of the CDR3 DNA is TGCAGTGCTACACGGGGACTAGCGGGAGGAGATACC.

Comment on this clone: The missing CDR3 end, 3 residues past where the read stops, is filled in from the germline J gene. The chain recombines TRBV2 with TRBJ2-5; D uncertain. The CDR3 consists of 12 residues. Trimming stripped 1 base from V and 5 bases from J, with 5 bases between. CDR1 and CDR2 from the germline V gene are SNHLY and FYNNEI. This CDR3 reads CASSEERETQYF. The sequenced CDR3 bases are TGTGCCAGCAGTGAAGAAAGGGAGACC. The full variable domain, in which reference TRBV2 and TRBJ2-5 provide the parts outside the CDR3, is EPEVTQTPSHQVTQMGQEVILRCVPISNHLYFYWYRQILGQKVEFLVSFYNNEISEKSEIFDDQFSVERPDGSNFTLKIRSTKLEDSAMYFCASSEERETQYFGPGTRLLVL.

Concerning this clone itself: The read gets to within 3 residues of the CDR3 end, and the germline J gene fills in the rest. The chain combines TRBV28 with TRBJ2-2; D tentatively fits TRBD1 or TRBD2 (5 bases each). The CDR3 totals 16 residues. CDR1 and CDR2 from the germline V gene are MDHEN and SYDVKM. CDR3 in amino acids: CASSFRTGGGANVLFF. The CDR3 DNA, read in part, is TGTGCCAGCAGTTTCCGCACAGGAGGTGGGGCCAACGTG.

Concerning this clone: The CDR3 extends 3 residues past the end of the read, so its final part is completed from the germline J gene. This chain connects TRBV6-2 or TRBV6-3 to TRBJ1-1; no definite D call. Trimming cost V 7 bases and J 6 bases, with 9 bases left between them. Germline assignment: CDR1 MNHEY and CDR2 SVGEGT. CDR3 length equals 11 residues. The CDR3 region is CASTHGAEAFF. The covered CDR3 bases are TGTGCCAGCACCCACGGGGCTGAA.

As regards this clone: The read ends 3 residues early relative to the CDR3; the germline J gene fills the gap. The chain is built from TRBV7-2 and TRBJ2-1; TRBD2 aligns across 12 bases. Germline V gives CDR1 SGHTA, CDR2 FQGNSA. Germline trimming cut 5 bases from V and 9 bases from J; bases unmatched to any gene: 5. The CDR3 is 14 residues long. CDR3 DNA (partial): TGTGCCAGCAGCCGTCAGGGACTAGCGGGTGAG. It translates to CASSRQGLAGE. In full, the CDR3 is CASSRQGLAGEQFF.

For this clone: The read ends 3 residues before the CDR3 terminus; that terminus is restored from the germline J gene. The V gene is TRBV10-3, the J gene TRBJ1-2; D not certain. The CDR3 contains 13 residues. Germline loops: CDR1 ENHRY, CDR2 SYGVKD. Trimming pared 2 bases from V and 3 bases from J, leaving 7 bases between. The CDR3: CAISEASHYGYTF. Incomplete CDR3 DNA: TGTGCCATCAGTGAGGCCAGTCACTATGGC.

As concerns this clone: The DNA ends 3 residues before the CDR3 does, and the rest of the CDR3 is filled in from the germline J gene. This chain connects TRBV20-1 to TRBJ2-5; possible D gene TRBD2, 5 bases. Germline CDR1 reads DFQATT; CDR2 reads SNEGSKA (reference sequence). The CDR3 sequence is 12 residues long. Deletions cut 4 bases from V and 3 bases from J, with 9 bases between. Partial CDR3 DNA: TGCAGTGCTACTAGCATGGAAGAGACC. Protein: CSATSMEET. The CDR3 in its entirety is CSATSMEETQYF.

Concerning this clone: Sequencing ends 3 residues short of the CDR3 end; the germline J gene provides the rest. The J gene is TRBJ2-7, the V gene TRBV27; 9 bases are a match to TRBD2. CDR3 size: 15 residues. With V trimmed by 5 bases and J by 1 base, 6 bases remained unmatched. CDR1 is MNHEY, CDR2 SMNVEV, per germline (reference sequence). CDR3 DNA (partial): TGTGCCAGCAGTCTCACTAGCGGGCTGTCCTACGAG. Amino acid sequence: CASSLTSGLSYE. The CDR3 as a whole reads CASSLTSGLSYEQYF.